Presented here are 27 T cell receptor beta chains from one specimen sequenced in a study of T cells in localized non-small cell lung cancer. Produced via immunoSEQ multiplex PCR; TCRdb's table is partial and in-frame only. The profile shows around 26,000 clones, roughly 90% of them singletons. This material consisted of peripheral blood, taken before any cancer treatment. These receptors were collected from a woman aged 18 to 49 with stage I lung adenocarcinoma.

The V call is TRBV18, the J call TRBJ2-5, with 8 bases matching TRBD2. This CDR3 spans 14 amino acids. The V and J ends lost 10 bases and 5 bases, in that order; junction bases with no gene match: 12. CDR1 is KGHSH and CDR2 is LQKENI in the germline V gene. Here the CDR3 DNA reads TGTGCCACCCATAGCGGGACCACCAGGGAGACCCAGTACTTC. Translation: CATHSGTTRETQYF.

The chain has TRBV12-5 and TRBJ2-5; unclear D gene. Germline values: CDR1 LGHNT, CDR2 FRNRAP. V lost 1 base, J lost 10 bases, and 10 bases lay in between. This CDR3 is built from 12 residues. CDR3 DNA: TGTGCTAGTGGTTTGGACCATTCGCGCCAGTACTTC. Translation: CASGLDHSRQYF.

This rearrangement joins TRBV29-1 to TRBJ2-2, with 9 nucleotides matching TRBD2. The ends lost 6 bases at V and 0 bases at J; junction bases unmatched: 11. The CDR3 is made up of 17 amino acids. Germline V CDR1 and CDR2: SQVTM, ANQGSEA. The chain's CDR3 is CSVPGREGGANTGELFF. The CDR3 DNA sequence: TGCAGCGTCCCAGGGCGGGAGGGGGGTGCGAACACCGGGGAGCTGTTTTTT.

The genes are TRBV18 and TRBJ2-5; possibly TRBD2 for D (5 bases). The germline CDR1 and CDR2 sequences are KGHSH and LQKENI. V was trimmed by 4 bases and J by 4 bases, leaving 10 bases between them. The CDR3 runs 13 residues. CDR3 amino acids: CASSLGDRETQYF. The CDR3 coding sequence is TGTGCCAGCTCACTCGGGGATCGAGAGACCCAGTACTTC.

This chain links TRBV6-1 with TRBJ1-3, with D unclear. Trimming shortened V by 7 bases and J by 3 bases, and 7 bases separated the two germline ends. Germline V gives CDR1 MNHNS, CDR2 SASEGT. The CDR3 contains 12 residues. This chain's CDR3 is CASIYSGNTIYF. CDR3 nucleotide sequence: TGTGCCAGCATCTATAGTGGAAACACCATATATTTT.

The V gene is TRBV19, the J gene TRBJ2-7; D unclear. The CDR3 has 16 amino acids. The germline CDR1 and CDR2 sequences are LNHDA and SQIVND (reference sequence). Trimming stripped 2 bases from V and 3 bases from J, with 17 bases between. The CDR3 spells CASSISGSSWGYEQYF. CDR3 coding DNA: TGTGCCAGTAGTATATCCGGCTCCTCATGGGGCTACGAGCAGTACTTC.

V gene TRBV18 combines with J gene TRBJ2-7; no clear D gene. V dropped 1 base and J dropped 5 bases, with 3 bases sitting between them. The CDR3 loop spans 11 amino acids. Germline values: CDR1 KGHSH, CDR2 LQKENI. The CDR3 reads CASSPRDEQYF. The CDR3 DNA is TGTGCCAGCTCACCACGGGACGAGCAGTACTTC.

V usage is TRBV21-1 and J usage is TRBJ2-5; the table's D call TRBD2 went unverified against the DNA. TRBV21-1 is an annotated pseudogene. The CDR3 is 18 amino acids. CDR3 amino acids: CASSKGEPGLAGGETQYF. The CDR3 DNA reads TGTGCCAGCAGCAAAGGAGAACCGGGACTAGCGGGTGGGGAGACCCAGTACTTC.

CDR3 nucleotides: TGCGCCAGCAGCCAAGATCTCCGGGAGAGGGATACGCAGTATTTT. Protein: CASSQDLRERDTQYF. This rearrangement joins TRBV4-1 to TRBJ2-3; possible D gene TRBD2, 6 bases. Germline-derived CDR1 and CDR2 are MGHRA and YSYEKL. The CDR3 has 15 residues. Trimming removed 0 bases from V and 6 bases from J, with 13 bases in between.

The rearrangement links TRBV28 to TRBJ2-7, with 8 nucleotides matching TRBD1. After removal of 7 bases from V and 3 bases from J, the junction contained 2 bases not matched to a gene. CDR1 MDHEN and CDR2 SYDVKM come from the germline V gene. The CDR3 extends over 12 amino acids. For the CDR3, the DNA is TGTGCCAGCACTACAGGGGGCTACGAGCAGTACTTC. Translation gives CASTTGGYEQYF.

Concerning this clone itself: One end of the junction is discordant with germline, which a read error may explain. The chain is built from TRBV27 and TRBJ1-2; D uncertain. Germline-derived CDR1 and CDR2 are MNHEY and SMNVEV (reference sequence). This CDR3 contains 13 residues. For the CDR3, the DNA is TGTGCCAGCAGTCTATCCGGACTTTATGGCTACACCTTC. Translating gives CASSLSGLYGYTF.

The chain is built from TRBV11-3 and TRBJ2-1; D is undetermined. The CDR3 has 16 amino acids. Trimming stripped 1 base from V and 6 bases from J, with 16 bases between. Germline-derived CDR1 and CDR2 are SGHNT and YENEEA. CDR3 DNA: TGTGCCAGCAGCTTAGTATCCCCGCTAGTCGGCAATGAGCAGTTCTTC. Its protein is CASSLVSPLVGNEQFF.

The chain has TRBV29-1 and TRBJ2-6, with D hard to call. The CDR3 has 14 amino acids. The V and J ends lost 3 bases and 0 bases respectively, with 6 bases between them. Germline V lookup: CDR1 SQVTM, CDR2 ANQGSEA. The CDR3 protein is CSVEPLSGANVLTF. DNA for the CDR3: TGCAGCGTTGAGCCGCTCTCTGGGGCCAACGTCCTGACTTTC.

The V and J genes are TRBV27 and TRBJ1-1; no reliable D call. Germline CDR1 is MNHEY and CDR2 is SMNVEV (reference sequence). Trimming cost V 3 bases and J 1 base, with 12 bases left between them. The CDR3 has 15 amino acids. This chain's CDR3 is CASSLRSRKNTEAFF. The CDR3 coding sequence is TGTGCCAGCAGTTTGAGGTCGAGGAAGAACACTGAAGCTTTCTTT.

This clone was detected only a few times. This chain links TRBV19 with TRBJ2-1; no reliable D call. The CDR3 consists of 12 residues. V gave up 5 bases and J gave up 9 bases, with 11 bases separating them. In germline, CDR1 is LNHDA, CDR2 SQIVND (reference sequence). The CDR3 DNA is TGTGCCAGTAGTTCTCAGTTCGGTGAGCAGTTCTTC. Translated, it gives CASSSQFGEQFF.

The chain uses TRBV7-9 and TRBJ2-3; D may correspond to TRBD1 or TRBD2 (5 bases each). CDR1 SEHNR and CDR2 FQNEAQ come from the germline V gene (reference sequence). CDR3 length equals 14 residues. Trimming removed 3 bases at V and 1 base at J, with 8 bases between. The CDR3 region is CASSFGGGTDTQYF. CDR3 DNA sequence: TGTGCCAGCAGCTTTGGGGGAGGCACAGATACGCAGTATTTT.

The J gene is TRBJ2-2, the V gene TRBV4-1; D is unresolved. Trimming took off 11 bases at V and 5 bases at J, with 12 bases between the two ends. The CDR3 sequence is 12 residues long. Germline CDR1 is MGHRA and CDR2 is YSYEKL. CDR3 sequence (DNA): TGCGCCGTGAAACGGAGTACCGGGGAGCTGTTTTTT. It codes for CAVKRSTGELFF.

The genes are TRBV7-3 and TRBJ2-1, with D possibly called TRBD1 or TRBD2 (6 bases each). Trimming removed 5 bases at V and 5 bases at J, with 19 bases between. The CDR3 is made up of 16 amino acids. Germline lookup yields CDR1 SGHTA and CDR2 FQGTGA. CDR3 DNA: TGTGCCAGCAGCCGAAACCTAGGGGGAGGCGACAATGAGCAGTTCTTC. Its protein product is CASSRNLGGGDNEQFF.

J is TRBJ2-1 and V is TRBV6-1, with 9 bases aligning to TRBD2. V lost 3 bases to trimming and J lost 9 bases; unmatched junction nucleotides: 9. This CDR3 contains 15 residues. Germline V CDR1 and CDR2: MNHNS, SASEGT. The DNA of the CDR3 is TGTGCCAGCAGTGACGAAGCGGGAGGCCGAGGTGAGCAGTTCTTC. It encodes CASSDEAGGRGEQFF.

The chain has TRBV6-6 and TRBJ2-1; D may be TRBD1 (5 bases). The germline gives CDR1 MNHNY, CDR2 SVGAGI (reference sequence). V was cut by 0 bases and J by 8 bases, with 8 bases left in between. There are 13 residues in the CDR3. Written as DNA, the CDR3 is TGTGCCAGCAGTTACTCTAGGGGCCATGAGCAGTTCTTC. This codes for CASSYSRGHEQFF.

The V and J genes are TRBV2 and TRBJ1-2; no clear D gene. This CDR3 comprises 14 residues. Between the trimmed V and J ends, which lost 6 bases and 8 bases, there was a span of 19 bases. The germline gives CDR1 SNHLY, CDR2 FYNNEI. CDR3 sequence (DNA): TGTGCCAGCAGGTCCGACCGCCCTGTTGTAGGCTACACCTTC. Translation: CASRSDRPVVGYTF.

This clone was detected only once. CDR3 amino acids: CASSLRTGGETQYF. The DNA of the CDR3 is TGTGCCAGCAGCCTACGGACAGGAGGAGAGACCCAGTACTTC. This rearrangement joins TRBV7-9 to TRBJ2-5, with 7 bases that match TRBD1. Germline values: CDR1 SEHNR, CDR2 FQNEAQ (reference sequence). J lost 4 bases, V lost 5 bases, and 7 bases had no gene match. This CDR3 spans 14 amino acids.

This rearrangement joins TRBV11-3 to TRBJ1-1; D not certain. CDR3 size: 12 residues. CDR1 is SGHNT and CDR2 is YENEEA in the germline V gene. V gave up 9 bases and J gave up 1 base, with 9 bases separating them. DNA of the CDR3: TGTGCCAGTGCCCATGGGAACACTGAAGCTTTCTTT. Its protein is CASAHGNTEAFF. The entire variable domain, with the rest obtained from reference TRBV11-3 and TRBJ1-1, is as follows: EAGVVQSPRYKIIEKKQPVAFWCNPISGHNTLYWYLQNLGQGPELLIRYENEEAVDDSQLPKDRFSAERLKGVDSTLKIQPAELGDSAVYLCASAHGNTEAFFGQGTRLTVV.

The V call is TRBV4-3, the J call TRBJ1-3; D gene ambiguous. Per the germline V gene, CDR1 is LGHNA and CDR2 is YSLEER. The CDR3 has 16 amino acids. Trimming removed 0 bases at V and 0 bases at J, with 9 bases between. In nucleotides, the CDR3 is TGCGCCAGCAGCCAAGATCTGTCAGACTCTGGAAACACCATATATTTT. It yields the protein CASSQDLSDSGNTIYF.

This chain links TRBV5-8 with TRBJ2-3; D uncertain. The germline CDR1 and CDR2 sequences are SGHTS and YDEGEE. With 4 bases removed from V and 3 bases from J, the gap between germline ends came to 12 bases. CDR3 size: 14 residues. CDR3 sequence (DNA): TGTGCCAGCAGCAGAACGACTTTTACAGATACGCAGTATTTT. Translated, it gives CASSRTTFTDTQYF.

The chain uses TRBV10-3 and TRBJ1-5; D is unresolved. Germline assignment: CDR1 ENHRY and CDR2 SYGVKD. This CDR3 has 15 amino acids. V was clipped by 0 bases and J by 0 bases, with 6 bases between them. CDR3 nucleotide sequence: TGTGCCATCAGTGAGTCAGCGTATAGCAATCAGCCCCAGCATTTT. This gives the protein CAISESAYSNQPQHF.

The gene calls are TRBV5-4 and TRBJ2-2; D tentatively reads TRBD1 or TRBD2 (5 bases each). Trimming cost V 2 bases and J 7 bases, with 15 bases left between them. The CDR3 length is 15 residues. Germline values: CDR1 SGHNT, CDR2 YYREEE (reference sequence). The CDR3 region is CASSFLVGDGGELFF. CDR3 coding DNA: TGTGCCAGCAGCTTCCTAGTGGGGGATGGCGGGGAGCTGTTTTTT.